This is a list of T cell receptor beta chains from one sample in a study of cytomegalovirus exposure and HLA in healthy donors. Only in-frame clones appear in the TCRdb table, and some are missing; sequencing was by immunoSEQ multiplex PCR. Of over 200,000 clones listed, roughly 70% are singletons. Sequencing was carried out using PBMCs. The receptor set was obtained from a man aged 35 to 55 in good health and CMV-seropositive. The CDR3 runs from the conserved cysteine through the conserved F or W. The order of the fields is CDR3 protein, CDR3 DNA, clone size, D gene, J gene, V gene. A D gene is named only where the DNA matches it firmly. Some rows have no size entry. The others give once, few or many, or a class for an expanded clone.

CDR3 protein: CASSPGLPIDSPLHF
CDR3 DNA: TGTGCCAGCAGCCCGGGACTGCCAATCGATTCACCCCTCCACTTT
clone size: .
D gene: .
J gene: TRBJ1-6
V gene: TRBV7-9

CDR3 protein: CASSGTTGANVLTF
CDR3 DNA: TGTGCCAGCAGTGGGACTACAGGGGCCAACGTCCTGACTTTC
clone size: .
D gene: .
J gene: TRBJ2-6
V gene: TRBV6-1

CDR3 protein: CASRLDRVEKLFF
CDR3 DNA: TGTGCCAGCAGACTGGACAGGGTTGAAAAACTGTTTTTT
clone size: .
D gene: TRBD1
J gene: TRBJ1-4
V gene: TRBV28

CDR3 protein: CAISDPTGNYGYTF
CDR3 DNA: TGTGCCATCAGTGACCCTACAGGGAACTATGGCTACACCTTC
clone size: once
D gene: .
J gene: TRBJ1-2
V gene: TRBV10-3

CDR3 protein: CASSLRTGPRNQPQHF
CDR3 DNA: TGTGCCAGCAGTTTACGAACAGGGCCAAGAAATCAGCCCCAGCATTTT
clone size: .
D gene: .
J gene: TRBJ1-5
V gene: TRBV28

CDR3 protein: CASSIAGGGPGETQYF
CDR3 DNA: TGTGCCAGTAGTATAGCCGGCGGGGGGCCTGGGGAGACCCAGTACTTC
clone size: .
D gene: TRBD2
J gene: TRBJ2-5
V gene: TRBV19

CDR3 protein: CASSEGQGNQPQHF
CDR3 DNA: TGTGCCAGCAGTGAAGGGCAGGGGAATCAGCCCCAGCATTTT
clone size: few
D gene: .
J gene: TRBJ1-5
V gene: TRBV6-1

CDR3 protein: CASSPWATDTQYF
CDR3 DNA: TGTGCCAGCAGTCCCTGGGCCACAGATACGCAGTATTTT
clone size: .
D gene: .
J gene: TRBJ2-3
V gene: TRBV27

CDR3 protein: CASSSVRGQHNEKLFF
CDR3 DNA: TGTGCCAGCAGCTCCGTCCGGGGACAGCATAATGAAAAACTGTTTTTT
clone size: few
D gene: TRBD1
J gene: TRBJ1-4
V gene: TRBV11-2

CDR3 protein: CASTAIRGGQAFF
CDR3 DNA: TGTGCCAGCACCGCTATCCGGGGGGGGCAGGCTTTCTTT
clone size: .
D gene: .
J gene: TRBJ1-1
V gene: TRBV2

CDR3 protein: CASTGFRGDGYTF
CDR3 DNA: TGTGCCAGCACAGGGTTTAGGGGTGATGGCTACACCTTC
clone size: .
D gene: .
J gene: TRBJ1-2
V gene: TRBV6-6

CDR3 protein: CASRDTGAQPQHF
CDR3 DNA: TGTGCCAGCAGAGACACAGGCGCCCAGCCCCAGCATTTT
clone size: .
D gene: .
J gene: TRBJ1-5
V gene: TRBV28

CDR3 protein: CSVQGDPRSPLHF
CDR3 DNA: TGCAGCGTCCAGGGTGATCCAAGGTCACCCCTCCACTTT
clone size: .
D gene: .
J gene: TRBJ1-6
V gene: TRBV29-1

CDR3 protein: CASRAGTGHNEQFF
CDR3 DNA: TGTGCCAGCCGAGCCGGGACAGGGCACAATGAGCAGTTCTTC
clone size: .
D gene: TRBD1
J gene: TRBJ2-1
V gene: TRBV6-5

CDR3 protein: CASSFREINYGYTF
CDR3 DNA: TGTGCCAGCAGTTTTCGGGAGATTAACTATGGCTACACCTTC
clone size: few
D gene: .
J gene: TRBJ1-2
V gene: TRBV27

CDR3 protein: CASSVVPAGGNTGELFF
CDR3 DNA: TGTGCCAGCAGCGTAGTACCAGCGGGGGGTAACACCGGGGAGCTGTTTTTT
clone size: .
D gene: TRBD2
J gene: TRBJ2-2
V gene: TRBV9

CDR3 protein: CASSSGGGGQPQHF
CDR3 DNA: TGTGCCAGCAGTTCTGGGGGGGGTGGTCAGCCCCAGCATTTT
clone size: once
D gene: .
J gene: TRBJ1-5
V gene: TRBV28

CDR3 protein: CASSRSHLQAGAPQYF
CDR3 DNA: TGTGCCAGCTCACGGTCTCACCTGCAAGCGGGGGCCCCCCAGTACTTC
clone size: few
D gene: TRBD2
J gene: TRBJ2-5
V gene: TRBV18

CDR3 protein: CASSAGKGKAKNIQYF
CDR3 DNA: TGTGCCAGCAGTGCAGGGAAGGGGAAAGCCAAAAACATTCAGTACTTC
clone size: once
D gene: .
J gene: TRBJ2-4
V gene: TRBV6-1

CDR3 protein: CASSPGTSGGTDTQYF
CDR3 DNA: TGTGCCAGCAGCCCCGGGACTAGCGGGGGCACAGATACGCAGTATTTT
clone size: once
D gene: TRBD2
J gene: TRBJ2-3
V gene: TRBV7-3

CDR3 protein: CASSFQEVAEAFF
CDR3 DNA: TGTGCCAGCAGCTTCCAGGAGGTGGCTGAAGCTTTCTTT
clone size: .
D gene: .
J gene: TRBJ1-1
V gene: TRBV7-9

CDR3 protein: CASSLDDRIYGYTF
CDR3 DNA: TGCGCCAGCAGCTTGGATGACAGAATCTATGGCTACACCTTC
clone size: .
D gene: .
J gene: TRBJ1-2
V gene: TRBV5-1

CDR3 protein: CASSPGQSTEAFF
CDR3 DNA: TGTGCCAGCTCGCCGGGACAGAGCACTGAAGCTTTCTTT
clone size: .
D gene: TRBD1
J gene: TRBJ1-1
V gene: TRBV18

CDR3 protein: CASSQSSGGARSYNEQFF
CDR3 DNA: TGCGCCAGCAGCCAGTCTAGCGGGGGGGCCAGATCCTACAATGAGCAGTTCTTC
clone size: few
D gene: TRBD2
J gene: TRBJ2-1
V gene: TRBV4-3

CDR3 protein: CASRSPGYYGQYF
CDR3 DNA: TGTGCCAGCAGAAGCCCCGGGTACTACGGGCAGTACTTC
clone size: .
D gene: .
J gene: TRBJ2-7
V gene: TRBV11-2

CDR3 protein: CASSLRNYVSTEAFF
CDR3 DNA: TGTGCCAGCAGCTTACGGAACTACGTGAGCACTGAAGCTTTCTTT
clone size: few
D gene: .
J gene: TRBJ1-1
V gene: TRBV7-2

CDR3 protein: CASRLEPGNYGYTF
CDR3 DNA: TGTGCAAGTCGCTTAGAACCCGGGAACTATGGCTACACCTTC
clone size: once
D gene: .
J gene: TRBJ1-2
V gene: TRBV12-2

CDR3 protein: CASIGTGGIHGYTF
CDR3 DNA: TGTGCCAGCATCGGGACAGGGGGGATCCATGGCTACACCTTC
clone size: .
D gene: TRBD1
J gene: TRBJ1-2
V gene: TRBV6-5

CDR3 protein: CASSQDRELYNEQFF
CDR3 DNA: TGTGCCAGCAGCCAAGATCGGGAGTTGTACAATGAGCAGTTCTTC
clone size: .
D gene: .
J gene: TRBJ2-1
V gene: TRBV4-2

CDR3 protein: CASSLGRERETQYF
CDR3 DNA: TGTGCCAGCAGCTTAGGGAGGGAGCGGGAGACCCAGTACTTC
clone size: .
D gene: .
J gene: TRBJ2-5
V gene: TRBV7-9

CDR3 protein: CASSLEVRQNNSPLHF
CDR3 DNA: TGCGCCAGCAGCTTGGAAGTGAGGCAGAATAATTCACCCCTCCACTTT
clone size: .
D gene: .
J gene: TRBJ1-6
V gene: TRBV5-1

CDR3 protein: CASSLTGLGAYNEQFF
CDR3 DNA: TGTGCCAGCAGCCTGACAGGTTTGGGGGCCTACAATGAGCAGTTCTTC
clone size: .
D gene: .
J gene: TRBJ2-1
V gene: TRBV5-8

CDR3 protein: CASSINNYGYTF
CDR3 DNA: TGTGCCAGCAGTATTAATAACTATGGCTACACCTTC
clone size: .
D gene: .
J gene: TRBJ1-2
V gene: TRBV28

CDR3 protein: CASSWSGASNYEQYF
CDR3 DNA: TGTGCCAGCAGTTGGAGCGGGGCCAGTAATTACGAGCAGTACTTC
clone size: .
D gene: TRBD2
J gene: TRBJ2-7
V gene: TRBV6-6

CDR3 protein: CASSDKGRGNTEAFF
CDR3 DNA: TGTGCCAGCAGTGACAAGGGGCGCGGAAACACTGAAGCTTTCTTT
clone size: once
D gene: .
J gene: TRBJ1-1
V gene: TRBV25-1

CDR3 protein: CASSPDSMNTEAFF
CDR3 DNA: TGTGCCAGCAGCCCCGACAGCATGAACACTGAAGCTTTCTTT
clone size: once
D gene: .
J gene: TRBJ1-1
V gene: TRBV5-6

CDR3 protein: CASRDRVLTDTQYF
CDR3 DNA: TGTGCCAGCAGGGACAGGGTACTCACAGATACGCAGTATTTT
clone size: .
D gene: TRBD1
J gene: TRBJ2-3
V gene: TRBV6-1

CDR3 protein: CASSSTSGTGELFF
CDR3 DNA: TGTGCCAGCAGCTCAACTAGTGGGACCGGGGAGCTGTTTTTT
clone size: .
D gene: .
J gene: TRBJ2-2
V gene: TRBV7-6

CDR3 protein: CATTWGRGRITIQYF
CDR3 DNA: TGTGCCACCACATGGGGCAGGGGGCGCATTACCATTCAGTACTTC
clone size: few
D gene: TRBD1
J gene: TRBJ2-4
V gene: TRBV6-5

CDR3 protein: CASPPRGGPINEQFF
CDR3 DNA: TGTGCCTCCCCCCCGCGGGGGGGACCAATCAATGAGCAGTTCTTC
clone size: .
D gene: TRBD2
J gene: TRBJ2-1
V gene: TRBV6-6

CDR3 protein: CASGVGTLYSPLHF
CDR3 DNA: TGTGCCAGCGGGGTTGGGACACTCTATTCACCCCTCCACTTT
clone size: few
D gene: .
J gene: TRBJ1-6
V gene: TRBV11-2

CDR3 protein: CASSLQGTNCGYTF
CDR3 DNA: TGTGCCAGCAGCCTACAGGGTACTAACTGTGGCTACACCTTC
clone size: once
D gene: .
J gene: TRBJ1-2
V gene: TRBV28

CDR3 protein: CASSTGTGRDGYTF
CDR3 DNA: TGCGCCAGCAGCACGGGGACAGGGAGGGATGGCTACACCTTC
clone size: once
D gene: TRBD1
J gene: TRBJ1-2
V gene: TRBV5-1

CDR3 protein: CASSVRDSGTEAFF
CDR3 DNA: TGTGCCAGCAGTGTTAGGGACTCAGGCACTGAAGCTTTCTTT
clone size: .
D gene: .
J gene: TRBJ1-1
V gene: TRBV6-1

CDR3 protein: CASSPGRAGGQETQYF
CDR3 DNA: TGCGCCAGCAGCCCCGGTCGGGCGGGGGGTCAAGAGACCCAGTACTTC
clone size: .
D gene: TRBD2
J gene: TRBJ2-5
V gene: TRBV5-1

CDR3 protein: CASSVLWTEGFTYEQYF
CDR3 DNA: TGTGCCAGCAGTGTCCTCTGGACGGAGGGATTTACCTACGAGCAGTACTTC
clone size: .
D gene: .
J gene: TRBJ2-7
V gene: TRBV28

CDR3 protein: CASSQGGDYEQYF
CDR3 DNA: TGTGCCAGCAGCCAAGGAGGCGACTACGAGCAGTACTTC
clone size: .
D gene: .
J gene: TRBJ2-7
V gene: TRBV4-2

CDR3 protein: CASSLDRTGDTQYF
CDR3 DNA: TGTGCCAGCAGCTTAGATCGTACCGGGGATACGCAGTATTTT
clone size: .
D gene: .
J gene: TRBJ2-3
V gene: TRBV11-2

CDR3 protein: CASSRIGQELALPTDTQYF
CDR3 DNA: TGTGCCAGCAGCCGCATCGGACAGGAGCTAGCCCTTCCCACAGATACGCAGTATTTT
clone size: .
D gene: TRBD1
J gene: TRBJ2-3
V gene: TRBV13

CDR3 protein: CASSLDRGYVEQYF
CDR3 DNA: TGTGCCAGCAGCTTAGACAGGGGATATGTTGAGCAGTACTTC
clone size: .
D gene: TRBD1
J gene: TRBJ2-7
V gene: TRBV5-6

CDR3 protein: CASSLEGTSSYEQYF
CDR3 DNA: TGTGCCAGCAGCTTAGAGGGGACTAGCTCCTACGAGCAGTACTTC
clone size: .
D gene: TRBD2
J gene: TRBJ2-7
V gene: TRBV7-3

CDR3 protein: CASSQVTSPGNEQFF
CDR3 DNA: TGTGCCAGCAGCCAAGTGACATCCCCGGGGAATGAGCAGTTCTTC
clone size: .
D gene: .
J gene: TRBJ2-1
V gene: TRBV4-2

CDR3 protein: CATSRDGWGRDQPQHF
CDR3 DNA: TGTGCCACCAGCAGAGATGGTTGGGGGCGCGATCAGCCCCAGCATTTT
clone size: few
D gene: .
J gene: TRBJ1-5
V gene: TRBV15

CDR3 protein: CASSLLAGGPVNTQYF
CDR3 DNA: TGTGCCAGCAGCTTGTTAGCGGGGGGCCCGGTGAATACGCAGTATTTT
clone size: .
D gene: TRBD2
J gene: TRBJ2-3
V gene: TRBV5-5

CDR3 protein: CASSLAGGLGANVLTF
CDR3 DNA: TGTGCCAGCAGCTTAGCGGGGGGGCTCGGGGCCAACGTCCTGACTTTC
clone size: .
D gene: .
J gene: TRBJ2-6
V gene: TRBV7-2

CDR3 protein: CASSPGGTEDSYAQYF
CDR3 DNA: TGTGCCAGCAGCCCAGGGGGGACAGAAGACTCCTACGCGCAGTACTTC
clone size: .
D gene: .
J gene: TRBJ2-7
V gene: TRBV13

CDR3 protein: CAISGYRDQPQHF
CDR3 DNA: TGTGCCATCAGTGGGTACAGGGATCAGCCCCAGCATTTT
clone size: few
D gene: .
J gene: TRBJ1-5
V gene: TRBV10-3

CDR3 protein: CASSIRDYNSPLHF
CDR3 DNA: TGTGCCAGTAGTATCAGGGATTACAATTCACCCCTCCACTTT
clone size: few
D gene: .
J gene: TRBJ1-6
V gene: TRBV19